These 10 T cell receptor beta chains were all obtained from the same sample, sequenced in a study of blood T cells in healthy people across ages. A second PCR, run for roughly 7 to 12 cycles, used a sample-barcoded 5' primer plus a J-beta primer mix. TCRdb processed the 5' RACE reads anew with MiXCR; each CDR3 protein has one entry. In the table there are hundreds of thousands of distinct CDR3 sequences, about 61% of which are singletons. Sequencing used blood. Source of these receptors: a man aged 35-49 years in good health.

The CDR3 nucleotides read TGTGCCACCAGTGATACCCAGGGGGGCAAAGCTTTCTTT. Its translation is CATSDTQGGKAFF. The chain is built from TRBV24-1 and TRBJ1-1; 7 bases are shared with TRBD1. Germline V gene data show CDR1 as KGHDR and CDR2 as SFDVKD. Trimming took 3 bases from V and 9 from J; bases not matched to a gene: 6. The length of the CDR3 is 13 residues.

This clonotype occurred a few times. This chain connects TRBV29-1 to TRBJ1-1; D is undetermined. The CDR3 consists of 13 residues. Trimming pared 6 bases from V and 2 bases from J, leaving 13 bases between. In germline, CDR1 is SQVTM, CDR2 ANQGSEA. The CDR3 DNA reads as TGCAGCGTGGAAAGACCGAGAAACACTGAAGCTTTCTTT. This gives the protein CSVERPRNTEAFF.

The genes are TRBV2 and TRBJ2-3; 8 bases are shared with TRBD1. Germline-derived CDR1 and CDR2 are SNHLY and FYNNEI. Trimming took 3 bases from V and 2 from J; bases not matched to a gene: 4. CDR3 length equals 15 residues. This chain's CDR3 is CASSDMGQVTDTQYF. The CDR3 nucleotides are TGTGCCAGCAGTGACATGGGACAGGTCACAGATACGCAGTATTTT.

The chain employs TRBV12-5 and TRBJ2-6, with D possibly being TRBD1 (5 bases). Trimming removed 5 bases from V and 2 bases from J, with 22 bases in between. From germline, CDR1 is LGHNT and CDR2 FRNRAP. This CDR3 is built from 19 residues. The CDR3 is CASGPPLGAGIAGANVLTF. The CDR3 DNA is TGTGCTAGTGGTCCCCCACTTGGGGCAGGGATAGCTGGGGCCAACGTCCTGACTTTC.

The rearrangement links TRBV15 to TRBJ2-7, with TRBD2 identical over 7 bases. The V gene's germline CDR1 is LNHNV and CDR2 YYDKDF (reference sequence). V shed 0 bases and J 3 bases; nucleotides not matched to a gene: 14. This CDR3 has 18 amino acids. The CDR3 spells CATSRDLRGGSYIYEQYF. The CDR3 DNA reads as TGTGCCACCAGCAGAGACCTAAGGGGAGGGAGTTATATCTACGAGCAGTACTTC.

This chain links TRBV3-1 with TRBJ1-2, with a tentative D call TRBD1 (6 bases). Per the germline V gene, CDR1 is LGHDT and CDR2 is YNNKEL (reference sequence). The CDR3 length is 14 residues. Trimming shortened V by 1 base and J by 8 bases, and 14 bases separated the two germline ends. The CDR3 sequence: CASSQGQDAGGYTF. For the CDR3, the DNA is TGTGCCAGCAGCCAAGGACAGGATGCGGGAGGCTACACCTTC.

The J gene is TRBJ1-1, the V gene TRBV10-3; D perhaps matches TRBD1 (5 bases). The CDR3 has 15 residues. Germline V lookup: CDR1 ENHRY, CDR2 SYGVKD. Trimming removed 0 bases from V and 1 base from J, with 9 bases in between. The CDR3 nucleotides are TGTGCCATCAGTGAGTCTGGGGGGGGGAACACTGAAGCTTTCTTT. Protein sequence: CAISESGGGNTEAFF.

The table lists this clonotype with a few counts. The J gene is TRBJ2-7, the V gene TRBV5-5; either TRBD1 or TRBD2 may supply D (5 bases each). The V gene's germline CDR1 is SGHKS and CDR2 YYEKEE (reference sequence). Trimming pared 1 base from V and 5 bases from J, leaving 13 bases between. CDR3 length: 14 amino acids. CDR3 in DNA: TGTGCCAGCAGCTTGAGTTCGAGGGACCACGAGCAGTACTTC. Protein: CASSLSSRDHEQYF. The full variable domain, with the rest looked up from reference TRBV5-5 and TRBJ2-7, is DAGVTQSPTHLIKTRGQQVTLRCSPISGHKSVSWYQQVLGQGPQFIFQYYEKEERGRGNFPDRFSARQFPNYSSELNVNALLLGDSALYLCASSLSSRDHEQYFGPGTRLTVT.

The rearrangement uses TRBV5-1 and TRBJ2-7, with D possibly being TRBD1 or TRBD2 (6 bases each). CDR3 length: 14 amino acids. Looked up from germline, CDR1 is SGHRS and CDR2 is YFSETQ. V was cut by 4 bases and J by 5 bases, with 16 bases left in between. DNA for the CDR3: TGCGCCAGCAGCAAAGGGGGGCGCGAAAACGAGCAGTACTTC. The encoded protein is CASSKGGRENEQYF.

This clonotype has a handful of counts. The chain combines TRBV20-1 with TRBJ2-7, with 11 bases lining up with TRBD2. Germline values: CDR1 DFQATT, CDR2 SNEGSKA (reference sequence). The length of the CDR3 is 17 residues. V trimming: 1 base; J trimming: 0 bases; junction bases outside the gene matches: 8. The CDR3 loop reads CSARGGLAEGGSYEQYF. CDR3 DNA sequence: TGCAGTGCTAGAGGGGGACTAGCGGAGGGGGGCTCCTACGAGCAGTACTTC.